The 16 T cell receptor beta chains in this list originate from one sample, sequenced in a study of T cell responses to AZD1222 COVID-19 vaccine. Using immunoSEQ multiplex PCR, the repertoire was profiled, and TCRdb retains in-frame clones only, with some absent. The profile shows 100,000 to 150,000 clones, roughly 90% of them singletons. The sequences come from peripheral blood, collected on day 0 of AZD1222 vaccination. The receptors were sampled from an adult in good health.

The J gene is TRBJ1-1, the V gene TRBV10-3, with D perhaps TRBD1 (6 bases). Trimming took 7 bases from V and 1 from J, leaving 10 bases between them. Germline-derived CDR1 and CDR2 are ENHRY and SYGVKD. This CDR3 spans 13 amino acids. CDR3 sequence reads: CAITGTTNTEAFF. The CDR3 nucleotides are TGTGCCATCACCGGGACAACGAACACTGAAGCTTTCTTT.

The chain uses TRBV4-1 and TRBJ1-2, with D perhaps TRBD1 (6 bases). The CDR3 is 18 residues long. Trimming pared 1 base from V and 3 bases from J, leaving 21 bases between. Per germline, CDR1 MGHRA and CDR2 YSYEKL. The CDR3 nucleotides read TGCGCCAGCAGCCAAGTTTTGGGGGGCGCCCGTTTGGACTATGGCTACACCTTC. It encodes CASSQVLGGARLDYGYTF.

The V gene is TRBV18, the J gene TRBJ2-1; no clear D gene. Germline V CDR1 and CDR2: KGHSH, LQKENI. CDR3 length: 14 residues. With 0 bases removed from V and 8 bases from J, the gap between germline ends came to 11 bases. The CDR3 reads CASSPPAGLDEQFF. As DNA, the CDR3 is TGTGCCAGCTCACCACCCGCAGGTCTGGATGAGCAGTTCTTC.

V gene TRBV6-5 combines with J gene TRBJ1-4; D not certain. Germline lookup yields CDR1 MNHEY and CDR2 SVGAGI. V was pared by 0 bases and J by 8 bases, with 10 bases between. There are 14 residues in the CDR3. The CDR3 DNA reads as TGTGCCAGCAGTTACTCGGACGAAGGGGAAAAACTGTTTTTT. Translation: CASSYSDEGEKLFF.

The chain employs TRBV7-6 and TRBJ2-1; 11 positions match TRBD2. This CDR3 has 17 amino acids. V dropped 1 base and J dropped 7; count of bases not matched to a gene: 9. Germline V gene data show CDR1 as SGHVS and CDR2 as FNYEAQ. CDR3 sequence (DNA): TGTGCCAGCAGCTTAGAGGTCCTAGCGGGAGGAGATAATGAGCAGTTCTTC. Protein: CASSLEVLAGGDNEQFF.

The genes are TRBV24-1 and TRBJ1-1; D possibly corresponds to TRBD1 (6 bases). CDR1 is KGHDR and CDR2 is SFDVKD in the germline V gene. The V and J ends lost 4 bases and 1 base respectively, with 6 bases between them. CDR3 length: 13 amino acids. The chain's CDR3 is CATSEGGNTEAFF. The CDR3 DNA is TGTGCCACCAGTGAAGGGGGGAACACTGAAGCTTTCTTT.

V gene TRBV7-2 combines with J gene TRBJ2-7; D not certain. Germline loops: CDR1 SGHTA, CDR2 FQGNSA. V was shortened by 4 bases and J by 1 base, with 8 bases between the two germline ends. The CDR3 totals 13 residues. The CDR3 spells CASSSDPSYEQYF. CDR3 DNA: TGTGCCAGCAGCTCAGACCCATCCTACGAGCAGTACTTC.

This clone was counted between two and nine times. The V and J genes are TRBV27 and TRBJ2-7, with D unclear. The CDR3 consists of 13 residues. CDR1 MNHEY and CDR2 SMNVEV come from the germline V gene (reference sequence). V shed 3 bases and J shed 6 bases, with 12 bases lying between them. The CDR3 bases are TGTGCCAGCAGTTTCGGGTCGGAAGGCGAGCAGTACTTC. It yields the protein CASSFGSEGEQYF.

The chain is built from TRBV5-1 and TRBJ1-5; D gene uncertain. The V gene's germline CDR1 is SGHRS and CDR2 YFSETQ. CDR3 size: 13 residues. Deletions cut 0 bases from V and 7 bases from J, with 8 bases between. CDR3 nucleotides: TGCGCCAGCAGCTTGGTAGGGCAGCAGCCCCAGCATTTT. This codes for CASSLVGQQPQHF.

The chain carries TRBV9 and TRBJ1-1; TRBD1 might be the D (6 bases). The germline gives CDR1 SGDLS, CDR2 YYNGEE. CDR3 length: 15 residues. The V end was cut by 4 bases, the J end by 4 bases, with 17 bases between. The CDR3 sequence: CASSPRGLPTTEAFF. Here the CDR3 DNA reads TGTGCCAGCAGCCCCAGGGGCCTGCCGACCACTGAAGCTTTCTTT.

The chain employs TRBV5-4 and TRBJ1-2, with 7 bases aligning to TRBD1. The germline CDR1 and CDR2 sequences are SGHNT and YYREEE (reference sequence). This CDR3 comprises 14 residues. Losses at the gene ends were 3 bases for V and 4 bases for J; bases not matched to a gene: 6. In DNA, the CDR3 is TGTGCCAGCAGCTATACCGGGACAGCCTATGGCTACACCTTC. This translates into CASSYTGTAYGYTF.

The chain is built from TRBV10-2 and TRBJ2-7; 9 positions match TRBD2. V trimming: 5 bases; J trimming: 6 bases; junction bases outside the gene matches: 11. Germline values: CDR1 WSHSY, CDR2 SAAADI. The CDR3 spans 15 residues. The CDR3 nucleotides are TGCGCCAGCAGTTCCCGGGGCGGGAGGGCCCGCGAGCAGTACTTC. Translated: CASSSRGGRAREQYF.

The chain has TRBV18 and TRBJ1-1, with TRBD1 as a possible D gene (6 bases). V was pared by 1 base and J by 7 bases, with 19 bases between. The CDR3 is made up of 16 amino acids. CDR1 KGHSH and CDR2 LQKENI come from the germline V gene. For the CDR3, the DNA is TGTGCCAGCTCACCACTCCCCAGCGGGGGGCGGGTTGAAGCTTTCTTT. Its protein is CASSPLPSGGRVEAFF.

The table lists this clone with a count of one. Here the CDR3 DNA reads TGTGCCCGACATACCGGCCCACCGGGACATCCGAACACCGGGGAGCTGTTTTTT. This translates into CARHTGPPGHPNTGELFF. The chain recombines TRBV18 with TRBJ2-2; possible D gene TRBD1, 6 bases. The V end was cut by 11 bases, the J end by 0 bases, with 25 bases between. Germline values: CDR1 KGHSH, CDR2 LQKENI. This CDR3 spans 18 amino acids.

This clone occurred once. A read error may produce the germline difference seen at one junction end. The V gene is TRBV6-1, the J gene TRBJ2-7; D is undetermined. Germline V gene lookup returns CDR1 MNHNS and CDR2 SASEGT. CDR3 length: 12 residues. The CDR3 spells CASSEDGYEQYF. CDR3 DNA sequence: TGTGCCAGCAGCGAAGACGGCTACGAGCAGTACTTC.

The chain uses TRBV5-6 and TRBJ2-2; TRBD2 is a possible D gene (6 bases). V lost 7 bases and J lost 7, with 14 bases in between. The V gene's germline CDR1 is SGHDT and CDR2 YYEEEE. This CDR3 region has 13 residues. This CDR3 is CASGPVGGGELFF. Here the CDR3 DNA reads TGTGCCAGCGGCCCTGTGGGGGGCGGGGAGCTGTTTTTT.